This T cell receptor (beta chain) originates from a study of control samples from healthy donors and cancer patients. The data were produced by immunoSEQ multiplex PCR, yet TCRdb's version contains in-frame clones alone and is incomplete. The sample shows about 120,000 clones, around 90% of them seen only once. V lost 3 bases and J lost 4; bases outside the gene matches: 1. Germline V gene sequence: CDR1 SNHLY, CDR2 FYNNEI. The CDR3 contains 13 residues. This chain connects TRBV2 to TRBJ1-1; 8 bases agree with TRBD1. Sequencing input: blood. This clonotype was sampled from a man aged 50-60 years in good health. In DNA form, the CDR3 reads TGTGCCAGCAGTGATACAGGGGGCACTGAAGCTTTCTTT. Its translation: CASSDTGGTEAFF.